Below are 21 T cell receptor beta chains sequenced from a single sample in a study of blood T cell repertoires in COVID-19 (dated by TCRdb to about 2020). The library was built by means of the immunoSEQ multiplex PCR assay. TCRdb provides this immuneACCESS table in a form limited to in-frame rearrangements. Some clones are lacking; in checked studies, under half of them reflect an unresolved V gene, and why the rest are absent is not known. The sample has under 250,000 clones on record, about 76% of them singletons. The ten largest account for under 7% of the sample. Sample: peripheral blood. These receptors all stem from a middle-aged woman with COVID-19, enrolled during active disease.

This clone was seen just once. The gene calls are TRBV10-3 and TRBJ2-3, with D perhaps TRBD1 (6 bases). The CDR3 consists of 16 residues. Germline V gives CDR1 ENHRY, CDR2 SYGVKD. Trimming pared 6 bases from V and 2 bases from J, leaving 18 bases between. This CDR3 is CAIREGQGLTTDTQYF. The CDR3 nucleotides read TGTGCCATCAGAGAGGGTCAGGGGTTGACCACAGATACGCAGTATTTT.

The chain joins TRBV19 to TRBJ1-1; D is uncertain. Germline CDR1 LNHDA, CDR2 SQIVND (reference sequence). V lost 2 bases, J lost 4 bases, and 20 bases lay in between. CDR3 size: 17 residues. CDR3 in DNA: TGTGCCAGTAGTATATCTGGGCGCAGGTATCGGGGCACTGAAGCTTTCTTT. Translation gives CASSISGRRYRGTEAFF. The complete variable domain, with remaining parts taken from reference TRBV19 and TRBJ1-1, reads DGGITQSPKYLFRKEGQNVTLSCEQNLNHDAMYWYRQDPGQGLRLIYYSQIVNDFQKGDIAEGYSVSREKKESFPLTVTSAQKNPTAFYLCASSISGRRYRGTEAFFGQGTRLTVV.

V and J are TRBV19 and TRBJ2-1; 10 bases match TRBD2. CDR1 and CDR2 (germline): LNHDA, SQIVND (reference sequence). The CDR3 has 14 amino acids. V dropped 6 bases and J dropped 7; count of bases not matched to a gene: 6. CDR3 DNA: TGTGCCAGTAGAGGTAGCGGGGGGTCTAATGAGCAGTTCTTC. It codes for CASRGSGGSNEQFF.

The V gene is TRBV7-6, the J gene TRBJ2-3; D perhaps matches TRBD2 (8 bases). The germline V and J ends were trimmed by 0 bases and 2 bases, with 18 bases remaining between them. Germline CDR1 and CDR2: SGHVS and FNYEAQ. CDR3 length: 18 amino acids. The CDR3 region is CASSLASGVRGNTDTQYF. The CDR3 nucleotides read TGTGCCAGCAGCTTAGCTAGCGGGGTCAGGGGGAACACAGATACGCAGTATTTT.

The rearrangement uses TRBV6-6 and TRBJ1-5, with D perhaps matching TRBD1 (6 bases). Germline values: CDR1 MNHNY, CDR2 SVGAGI (reference sequence). There are 16 residues in the CDR3. Trimming pared 5 bases from V and 3 bases from J, leaving 17 bases between. CDR3 nucleotides: TGTGCCAGCAGTCGTACAGGGATGGGCCTCAATCAGCCCCAGCATTTT. This encodes CASSRTGMGLNQPQHF.

This rearrangement joins TRBV9 to TRBJ2-7; 9 bases align to TRBD1. V trimming: 4 bases; J trimming: 5 bases; junction bases outside the gene matches: 7. Germline CDR1 is SGDLS and CDR2 is YYNGEE. The CDR3 has 14 residues. The CDR3 here is CASSPGQGKDEQYF. The DNA for the CDR3 is TGTGCCAGCAGCCCGGGACAGGGAAAGGACGAGCAGTACTTC.

The chain uses TRBV6-1 and TRBJ1-2; D unclear. The CDR3 spans 13 residues. With 2 bases removed from V and 4 bases from J, the gap between germline ends came to 8 bases. CDR1 and CDR2 (germline): MNHNS, SASEGT. DNA of the CDR3: TGTGCCAGCAGTGAATCCCTTCCCTATGGCTACACCTTC. It yields the protein CASSESLPYGYTF.

The gene calls are TRBV5-4 and TRBJ2-1; a possible D gene is TRBD2 (6 bases). Per germline, CDR1 SGHNT and CDR2 YYREEE (reference sequence). Trimming removed 4 bases from V and 8 bases from J, with 22 bases in between. There are 16 residues in the CDR3. CDR3 sequence: CASSHGGGGSSDEQFF. The CDR3 DNA is TGTGCCAGCAGCCATGGCGGTGGGGGGAGTAGCGATGAGCAGTTCTTC.

The chain joins TRBV2 to TRBJ2-7; D is possibly TRBD1 (6 bases). The V and J ends lost 7 bases and 0 bases respectively, with 16 bases between them. This CDR3 comprises 15 residues. The V gene's germline CDR1 is SNHLY and CDR2 FYNNEI. CDR3 DNA sequence: TGTGCCAGCATCCCACCAGGGGTCTACTCCTACGAGCAGTACTTC. It codes for CASIPPGVYSYEQYF.

This chain links TRBV7-9 with TRBJ2-5; D unclear. V dropped 5 bases and J dropped 7 bases, with 5 bases sitting between them. Germline CDR1 is SEHNR and CDR2 is FQNEAQ (reference sequence). This CDR3 is 10 amino acids long. The CDR3: CASSPGTQYF. CDR3 sequence (DNA): TGTGCCAGCAGCCCAGGGACCCAGTACTTC.

The chain recombines TRBV4-2 with TRBJ1-1, with 7 bases matching TRBD1. This CDR3 region has 13 residues. The junction had 1 base not matched to a gene; V was cut back by 6 bases and J by 0 bases. Germline V gene lookup returns CDR1 LGHNA and CDR2 YNFKEQ. The chain's CDR3 is CASSQGVNTEAFF. The CDR3 DNA reads TGTGCCAGCAGTCAGGGGGTGAACACTGAAGCTTTCTTT.

The chain couples TRBV21-1 to TRBJ2-5; the table's D call, TRBD1, was not checked against the DNA. TRBV21-1 is designated a pseudogene. This CDR3 has 15 amino acids. This CDR3 is CASSTGQPGQETQYF. CDR3 sequence (DNA): TGTGCCAGCAGCACTGGACAGCCAGGACAAGAGACCCAGTACTTC.

This rearrangement joins TRBV11-2 to TRBJ2-2; 10 nucleotides align to TRBD1. Germline loops: CDR1 SGHAT, CDR2 FQNNGV. This CDR3 is 16 amino acids long. V lost 0 bases, J lost 11 bases, and 9 bases stayed unmatched. CDR3 nucleotide sequence: TGTGCCAGCAGCTTAGATCCCCTGACAGGGGGCACCGAGCTGTTTTTT. This gives the protein CASSLDPLTGGTELFF.

This clone was counted between two and nine times. V is TRBV6-5 and J is TRBJ2-1, with a possible D match to TRBD2 (5 bases). The CDR3 totals 13 residues. The germline CDR1 and CDR2 sequences are MNHEY and SVGAGI. Trimming took 10 bases from V and 8 from J, leaving 18 bases between them. The CDR3 loop reads CATLARLNHEQFF. The CDR3 region has the DNA TGTGCCACCCTAGCTCGGCTTAACCATGAGCAGTTCTTC.

The rearrangement uses TRBV5-4 and TRBJ2-7; D is possibly TRBD1 (6 bases). The CDR3 extends over 13 amino acids. The germline gives CDR1 SGHNT, CDR2 YYREEE (reference sequence). With 4 bases removed from V and 4 bases from J, the gap between germline ends came to 12 bases. In DNA form, the CDR3 reads TGTGCCAGCAGCACAGGGCGCAAATACGAGCAGTACTTC. Translating gives CASSTGRKYEQYF.

The gene calls are TRBV15 and TRBJ2-7; 12 nucleotides line up with TRBD1. Germline trimming cut 5 bases from V and 6 bases from J; bases unmatched to any gene: 8. Germline lookup yields CDR1 LNHNV and CDR2 YYDKDF (reference sequence). CDR3 length: 15 amino acids. Here the CDR3 DNA reads TGTGCCACCAGCCTGCGGGACAGGGGGCGAGGCGAGCAGTACTTC. This sequence encodes CATSLRDRGRGEQYF.

The rearrangement uses TRBV6-2 or TRBV6-3 and TRBJ2-7; 8 nucleotides line up with TRBD2. The ends lost 4 bases at V and 2 bases at J; junction bases unmatched: 4. Germline V gene sequence: CDR1 MNHEY, CDR2 SVGEGT. The CDR3 contains 14 residues. The CDR3 DNA is TGTGCCAGCAGTTCCCCGGGACTAGCCTACGAGCAGTACTTC. Encoded protein: CASSSPGLAYEQYF.

The chain combines TRBV10-3 with TRBJ2-2; 11 nucleotides match TRBD1. The CDR3 sequence is 15 residues long. Germline CDR1 ENHRY, CDR2 SYGVKD. The V segment lost 6 bases and the J segment 5 bases; nucleotides outside the gene matches: 5. The CDR3 DNA reads TGTGCCATCAGGGATGGACAGGGGGCAACCGGGGAGCTGTTTTTT. It yields the protein CAIRDGQGATGELFF.

In its sample, this clone was seen once. The rearrangement uses TRBV7-9 and TRBJ1-1, with 8 bases matching TRBD1. CDR1 and CDR2 from the germline V gene are SEHNR and FQNEAQ (reference sequence). The J segment lost 3 bases and the V segment lost 9 bases, leaving 9 bases of the junction unmatched. The CDR3 covers 14 residues. Written as DNA, the CDR3 is TGTGCCAGGGCCCCCGCACAGGGGGACACTGAAGCTTTCTTT. Translation gives CARAPAQGDTEAFF.

The CDR3, as DNA: TGCGCCAGCAGCCACTTGAGTGGGGACAGGGAGACCCAGTACTTC. Translated, it gives CASSHLSGDRETQYF. The rearrangement joins TRBV4-1 to TRBJ2-5; 8 nucleotides agree with TRBD1. CDR1 and CDR2 from the germline V gene are MGHRA and YSYEKL. The junction had 8 bases not matched to a gene; V was cut back by 3 bases and J by 5 bases. The CDR3 sequence is 15 residues long.

This clone has more than one count but fewer than ten. V usage is TRBV9 and J usage is TRBJ2-5; D remains ambiguous. This CDR3 spans 14 amino acids. Between the trimmed V and J ends, which lost 0 bases and 5 bases, there was a span of 11 bases. The germline V gene encodes CDR1 SGDLS and CDR2 YYNGEE. The CDR3 coding sequence is TGTGCCAGCAGCGTAGGGTCGACATCGGAGACCCAGTACTTC. Protein: CASSVGSTSETQYF.